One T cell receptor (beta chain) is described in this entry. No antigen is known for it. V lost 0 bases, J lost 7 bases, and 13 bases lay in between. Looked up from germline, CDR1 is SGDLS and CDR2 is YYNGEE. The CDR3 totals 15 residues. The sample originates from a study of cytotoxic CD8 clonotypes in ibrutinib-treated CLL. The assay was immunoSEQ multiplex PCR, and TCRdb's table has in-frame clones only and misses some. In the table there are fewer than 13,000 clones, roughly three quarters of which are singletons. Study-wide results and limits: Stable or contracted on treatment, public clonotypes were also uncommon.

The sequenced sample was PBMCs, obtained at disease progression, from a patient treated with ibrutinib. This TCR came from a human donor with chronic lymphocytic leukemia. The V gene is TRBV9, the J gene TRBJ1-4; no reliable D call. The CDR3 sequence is CASSVGRGGPEKLFF. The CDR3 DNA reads TGTGCCAGCAGCGTAGGCCGAGGAGGCCCTGAAAAACTGTTTTTT.